A selection of T cell receptor beta chains follows, all from one sample in a study of blood T cell repertoires in COVID-19. TCRdb's table, derived via immunoSEQ multiplex PCR, lists solely in-frame clones and lacks some. The top ten hold more than 1% of the sample, which has a few hundred thousand clones, roughly 87% seen once. The sequenced sample consisted of PBMCs or T cells enriched from blood (not recorded which). These receptor sequences come from a woman younger than 45 who had recovered from COVID-19. The CDR3 runs from the conserved cysteine through the conserved F or W. Fields, in order: J gene, clone size, V gene, D gene, CDR3 DNA, CDR3 protein. D genes are given only for firm matches. The listing skips clone size in some rows; elsewhere it reads once, few, many or a size class.

TRBJ2-4	-	TRBV10-1	-	TGCGCCAGCAGTGATTCGTCTTCGATCAGGAACATTCAGTACTTC	CASSDSSSIRNIQYF
TRBJ2-7	-	TRBV4-1	-	TGCGCCAGCAGCCAAGACCAGGCCGACTACGAGCAGTACTTC	CASSQDQADYEQYF
TRBJ2-7	-	TRBV7-2	TRBD2	TGTGCCAGCAGCTCTCGGCAAGCGGGGCCCTACGAGCAGTACTTC	CASSSRQAGPYEQYF
TRBJ1-5	few	TRBV5-8	-	TGTGCCAGCAGCATCGGGGTGCCCCAGCATTTT	CASSIGVPQHF
TRBJ1-4	many	TRBV2	TRBD1	TGTGCCAGCAGTGGATCCCGGACAGGGGAGGAGGAAAAACTGTTTTTT	CASSGSRTGEEEKLFF
TRBJ1-3	-	TRBV2	-	TGTGCCAGCAGTGAAACAACAGGGCGCTCTGGAAACACCATATATTTT	CASSETTGRSGNTIYF
TRBJ2-7	-	TRBV7-9	TRBD2	TGTGCCAGCAGCACGGGACTAGCGACCTACGAGCAGTACTTC	CASSTGLATYEQYF
TRBJ1-6	-	TRBV28	-	TGTGCCAGCAAAATTGGGCAGGGTGGTTCACCCCTCCACTTT	CASKIGQGGSPLHF
TRBJ1-2	-	TRBV12-3/TRBV12-4	-	TGTGCCAGCAGTTTATGGGGGCACTATGGCTACACCTTC	CASSLWGHYGYTF
TRBJ1-2	once	TRBV5-8	TRBD1	TGTGCCAGCAGCTTACAGGGGGCGGTTGACTATGGCTACACCTTC	CASSLQGAVDYGYTF
TRBJ2-3	-	TRBV19	TRBD2	TGTGCCAGTAGTATCGAAGAAGGCGGGGGGGCCGTCGCAGATACGCAGTATTTT	CASSIEEGGGAVADTQYF
TRBJ1-4	-	TRBV28	-	TGTGCCTCCCTGGGGGCGAATGAAAAACTGTTTTTT	CASLGANEKLFF
TRBJ1-6	-	TRBV2	-	TGTGCCAGCGGGACTGAGTATTCACCCCTCCACTTT	CASGTEYSPLHF
TRBJ1-5	-	TRBV28	-	TGTGCCAGCGAGTTACAGGGCCCTCAGCCCCAGCATTTT	CASELQGPQPQHF
TRBJ1-1	-	TRBV6-5	-	TGTGCCAGCAGTTACGAGGGGGGGACGAACACTGAAGCTTTCTTT	CASSYEGGTNTEAFF
TRBJ1-2	-	TRBV5-1	-	TGCGCCAGCAGCCCCGTCGGGGGTGGCTACACCTTC	CASSPVGGGYTF
TRBJ1-1	-	TRBV7-8	TRBD1	TGTGCCAGCAGCTCTGAAGGACAGGTGAACACTGAAGCTTTCTTT	CASSSEGQVNTEAFF
TRBJ2-1	-	TRBV5-1	TRBD1	TGCGCCAGCAGACCACAAACAGGGGCGTCCTACAATGAGCAGTTCTTC	CASRPQTGASYNEQFF
TRBJ1-2	-	TRBV28	-	TGTGCCAGCAGTTTAGGGGGACTCAGATATGGCTACACCTTC	CASSLGGLRYGYTF
TRBJ2-7	-	TRBV27	-	TGTGCCAGCAGTCTCTCCGGAGCCTACGAGCAGTACTTC	CASSLSGAYEQYF